This entry lists 31 T cell receptor beta chains sequenced from one sample in a study of cytomegalovirus exposure and HLA in healthy donors. Primers: 60 Vbeta forward and 13 Jbeta reverse. TCRdb keeps only in-frame clones here, not all; method: immunoSEQ multiplex PCR. The sample lists approximately 170,000 clones, approximately 80% seen once, with about 2.4% in the top ten. Sequenced input: PBMCs. These receptors all stem from a male donor in good health and CMV-seronegative.

This chain uses TRBV5-6 with TRBJ1-6; D is undetermined. Trimming stripped 4 bases from V and 7 bases from J, with 9 bases between. In germline, CDR1 is SGHDT, CDR2 YYEEEE. The CDR3 has 13 residues. The CDR3 loop is CASSVELNSPLHF. The DNA for the CDR3 is TGTGCCAGCAGCGTCGAACTGAATTCACCCCTCCACTTT.

The V gene is TRBV6-5, the J gene TRBJ1-2, with unresolved D. The CDR3 runs to 15 residues. CDR1 MNHEY and CDR2 SVGAGI come from the germline V gene. V lost 2 bases, J lost 1 base, and 11 bases lay in between. The CDR3, as DNA: TGTGCCAGCAGTTACGGCACAGCTTTTAACTATGGCTACACCTTC. Its protein is CASSYGTAFNYGYTF.

J is TRBJ2-1 and V is TRBV19; 9 bases line up with TRBD1. The CDR3 has 15 residues. Germline V CDR1 and CDR2: LNHDA, SQIVND (reference sequence). The V and J ends lost 5 bases and 6 bases, in that order; junction bases with no gene match: 8. CDR3 sequence: CASSRGTGSGNEQFF. DNA for the CDR3: TGTGCCAGTAGTCGCGGGACAGGGTCCGGCAATGAGCAGTTCTTC.

The genes are TRBV7-9 and TRBJ1-1; a weak D match, TRBD1 (5 bases). Germline loops: CDR1 SEHNR, CDR2 FQNEAQ (reference sequence). There are 14 residues in the CDR3. Trimming took 1 base from V and 1 from J, leaving 7 bases between them. CDR3 amino acids: CASSLDRRNTEAFF. CDR3 coding DNA: TGTGCCAGCAGCTTAGACAGGAGGAACACTGAAGCTTTCTTT.

The V gene is TRBV7-9, the J gene TRBJ2-7, with TRBD2 identical over 11 bases. Per the germline V gene, CDR1 is SEHNR and CDR2 is FQNEAQ (reference sequence). V lost 0 bases and J lost 0; bases outside the gene matches: 4. This CDR3 has 17 amino acids. DNA of the CDR3: TGTGCCAGCAGCTTAGCGAGGGGGACTAGCGGCTCCTACGAGCAGTACTTC. Translating gives CASSLARGTSGSYEQYF.

The rearrangement joins TRBV15 to TRBJ1-4, with D perhaps TRBD1 (5 bases). The CDR3 consists of 18 residues. Trimming shortened V by 0 bases and J by 0 bases, and 14 bases separated the two germline ends. The germline CDR1 and CDR2 sequences are LNHNV and YYDKDF (reference sequence). CDR3 sequence (DNA): TGTGCCACCAGCAGAGATCAAGTCGGAGGGGCAACTAATGAAAAACTGTTTTTT. It encodes CATSRDQVGGATNEKLFF.

The chain carries TRBV28 and TRBJ2-7, with 10 positions matching TRBD2. The germline gives CDR1 MDHEN, CDR2 SYDVKM. The CDR3 covers 15 residues. V gave up 6 bases and J gave up 4 bases; unmatched junction bases: 9. The CDR3 sequence: CASRTPSGGRYEQYF. In DNA form, the CDR3 reads TGTGCCAGCAGAACACCTAGCGGGGGACGATACGAGCAGTACTTC. The complete variable domain, with remaining parts taken from reference TRBV28 and TRBJ2-7, reads DVKVTQSSRYLVKRTGEKVFLECVQDMDHENMFWYRQDPGLGLRLIYFSYDVKMKEKGDIPEGYSVSREKKERFSLILESASTNQTSMYLCASRTPSGGRYEQYFGPGTRLTVT.

This clone occurred once. The V gene is TRBV11-3, the J gene TRBJ2-2, with D possibly being TRBD2 (6 bases). V dropped 1 base and J dropped 7 bases, with 7 bases sitting between them. This CDR3 contains 13 residues. Germline-derived CDR1 and CDR2 are SGHNT and YENEEA. The CDR3 loop is CASSLVRGGELFF. For the CDR3, the DNA is TGTGCCAGCAGCTTAGTGCGGGGCGGGGAGCTGTTTTTT.

This clone was seen more than once but under ten times. The chain combines TRBV29-1 with TRBJ2-7; perhaps TRBD1 as D (6 bases). Germline V gene sequence: CDR1 SQVTM, CDR2 ANQGSEA. The germline V and J ends were trimmed by 1 base and 2 bases, with 9 bases remaining between them. This CDR3 is built from 13 residues. This CDR3 reads CSVEGDIPYEQYF. The CDR3 DNA is TGCAGCGTTGAAGGGGACATTCCCTACGAGCAGTACTTC.

The rearrangement joins TRBV19 to TRBJ2-2, with D tentatively TRBD2 (7 bases). From germline, CDR1 is LNHDA and CDR2 SQIVND (reference sequence). Trimming removed 7 bases from V and 5 bases from J, with 14 bases in between. This CDR3 has 14 amino acids. CDR3 loop: CASNGGARTGELFF. The CDR3 DNA reads as TGTGCCAGTAATGGGGGGGCTCGGACCGGGGAGCTGTTTTTT.

The gene calls are TRBV9 and TRBJ2-3; D call uncertain. Germline assignment: CDR1 SGDLS and CDR2 YYNGEE. The V end lost 0 bases, the J end lost 4 bases, and 15 bases lay between the germline ends. The CDR3 spans 16 residues. This CDR3 is CASSVEVTSWPDTQYF. The CDR3 DNA reads as TGTGCCAGCAGCGTAGAGGTGACTTCTTGGCCAGATACGCAGTATTTT. Complete variable domain (other parts from reference TRBV9 and TRBJ2-3): DSGVTQTPKHLITATGQRVTLRCSPRSGDLSVYWYQQSLDQGLQFLIQYYNGEERAKGNILERFSAQQFPDLHSELNLSSLELGDSALYFCASSVEVTSWPDTQYFGPGTRLTVL.

The chain combines TRBV4-1 with TRBJ1-4; no definite D call. CDR3 length equals 15 residues. The V end lost 3 bases, the J end lost 5 bases, and 13 bases lay between the germline ends. From germline, CDR1 is MGHRA and CDR2 YSYEKL. The DNA of the CDR3 is TGCGCCAGCAGCCATAATCTGCCCCGGAATGAAAAACTGTTTTTT. Translating gives CASSHNLPRNEKLFF.

The chain links TRBV5-4 to TRBJ1-2; perhaps TRBD1 as D (5 bases). Trimming cost V 0 bases and J 6 bases, with 15 bases left between them. This CDR3 region has 15 residues. Looked up from germline, CDR1 is SGHNT and CDR2 is YYREEE (reference sequence). CDR3 loop: CASSLVVREANGYTF. CDR3 DNA sequence: TGTGCCAGCAGCTTGGTGGTCAGGGAGGCTAATGGCTACACCTTC.

The chain has TRBV21-1 and TRBJ2-7; TRBD2 is the table's D call, not checked against the DNA. TRBV21-1 has pseudogene status. The CDR3 extends over 14 amino acids. The CDR3 coding sequence is TGTGCCAGCAGCGAAACTAGCGGGGGAAACGAGCAGTACTTC. Translation gives CASSETSGGNEQYF.

J is TRBJ2-5 and V is TRBV7-9, with TRBD1 matching 7 bases. The last part of the DNA fits TRBJ2-7 better; the J call may be wrong. Germline V gene sequence: CDR1 SEHNR, CDR2 FQNEAQ (reference sequence). CDR3 length equals 14 residues. The CDR3 DNA is TGTGCCAGCAGCACCTCAGGGGGTGGGTACGAGCAGTACTTC. Its protein is CASSTSGGGYEQYF.

The chain uses TRBV5-8 and TRBJ2-3; D possibly corresponds to TRBD2 (5 bases). V lost 4 bases to trimming and J lost 7 bases, with 22 bases between them. This CDR3 region has 16 residues. Per germline, CDR1 SGHTS and CDR2 YDEGEE. In DNA form, the CDR3 reads TGTGCCAGCAGCCCCGACGACTACCCTTCAACATATACGCAGTATTTT. It yields the protein CASSPDDYPSTYTQYF.

This chain joins TRBV7-2 and TRBJ1-2, with 10 bases identical to TRBD1. Germline CDR1 and CDR2: SGHTA and FQGNSA. The junction had 13 bases not matched to a gene; V was cut back by 4 bases and J by 5 bases. The CDR3 covers 17 residues. The CDR3 loop is CASSSPGQGTVRYGYTF. CDR3 bases: TGTGCCAGCAGCTCACCGGGACAGGGGACGGTGAGGTATGGCTACACCTTC.

The rearrangement joins TRBV19 to TRBJ2-7, with TRBD2 identical over 10 bases. Germline loops: CDR1 LNHDA, CDR2 SQIVND (reference sequence). With 6 bases clipped from V and 2 bases from J, the junction kept 7 bases outside the gene matches. The CDR3 spans 15 residues. The CDR3 bases are TGTGCCAGTAGCAGGACTAGCGGACTCACCTACGAGCAGTACTTC. Amino acid sequence: CASSRTSGLTYEQYF.

As regards this clone: The junction differs from germline at one of its ends, possibly a read error. The chain carries TRBV25-1 and TRBJ1-2; D perhaps matches TRBD1 (6 bases). The CDR3 extends over 15 amino acids. Germline V CDR1 and CDR2: MGHDK, SYGVNS. CDR3 amino acids: CASSELGGTNYGYPF. CDR3 coding DNA: TGTGCCAGCAGTGAATTAGGGGGAACTAACTATGGCTACCCCTTC.

The CDR3 coding sequence is TGTGCCAGCAGCACTAGGACAGGGGCTAATGAAAAACTGTTTTTT. Protein: CASSTRTGANEKLFF. The J gene is TRBJ1-4, the V gene TRBV5-4; TRBD1 matches at 9 bases. CDR1 and CDR2 (germline): SGHNT, YYREEE (reference sequence). Trimming at V came to 4 bases and at J to 3 bases, leaving 4 bases not matched to a gene. The CDR3 length is 15 residues.

This clone was found a few times. The rearrangement joins TRBV6-5 to TRBJ2-7, with D tentatively TRBD2 (5 bases). Germline V CDR1 and CDR2: MNHEY, SVGAGI. The CDR3 is 15 amino acids. The ends were cut back, 7 bases at V and 0 bases at J, with 16 bases in the middle. The CDR3 spells CASIQESGSSYEQYF. Written as DNA, the CDR3 is TGTGCCAGCATCCAGGAGTCGGGGAGCTCCTACGAGCAGTACTTC.

The gene calls are TRBV10-3 and TRBJ1-6; 7 nucleotides match TRBD1. Germline values: CDR1 ENHRY, CDR2 SYGVKD. V lost 6 bases, J lost 8 bases, and 7 bases stayed unmatched. The CDR3 runs to 14 residues. The CDR3 reads CAIRETGEDSPLHF. The DNA for the CDR3 is TGTGCCATCAGAGAAACAGGGGAGGATTCACCCCTCCACTTT.

CDR3 sequence (DNA): TGTGCCAGCAGTCGGGTCAGGGTGGTGGCGGACCAGCCCCAGCATTTT. This gives the protein CASSRVRVVADQPQHF. The chain combines TRBV28 with TRBJ1-5; D is perhaps TRBD1 (5 bases). The CDR3 has 16 residues. Trimming shortened V by 5 bases and J by 7 bases, and 21 bases separated the two germline ends. Germline CDR1 MDHEN, CDR2 SYDVKM.

The V call is TRBV29-1, the J call TRBJ2-2; 7 bases are a match to TRBD1. This CDR3 has 14 residues. The germline V gene has CDR1 SQVTM and CDR2 ANQGSEA. J gave up 2 bases and V 7 bases, and 7 bases lay outside the gene matches. The CDR3 sequence is CSAYRDRNTGELFF. Written as DNA, the CDR3 is TGCAGCGCGTACCGGGACAGAAACACCGGGGAGCTGTTTTTT.

The chain uses TRBV10-3 and TRBJ1-3; TRBD1 might be the D (6 bases). The CDR3 runs 12 residues. V lost 10 bases and J 0 bases, leaving 7 bases between the germline ends. Germline assignment: CDR1 ENHRY and CDR2 SYGVKD. The CDR3 here is CATQGSGNTIYF. CDR3 in DNA: TGTGCCACACAGGGCTCTGGAAACACCATATATTTT.

V and J are TRBV19 and TRBJ1-5; D ambiguous. Germline CDR1 reads LNHDA; CDR2 reads SQIVND (reference sequence). This CDR3 has 17 amino acids. The V gene lost 2 bases and the J gene lost 0 bases, with 14 bases spanning the gap. CDR3 nucleotide sequence: TGTGCCAGTAGTATACCGTTTAGCAGATATAGCAATCAGCCCCAGCATTTT. Residues: CASSIPFSRYSNQPQHF.

J is TRBJ2-1 and V is TRBV6-4, with 7 bases lining up with TRBD2. CDR3 length equals 12 residues. V was pared by 10 bases and J by 5 bases, with 5 bases of the junction left unmatched. Germline V CDR1 and CDR2: MRHNA, SNTAGT. The CDR3 nucleotides are TGTGCCAACATAGCGGGCGACAATGAGCAGTTCTTC. Translation gives CANIAGDNEQFF.

The gene calls are TRBV4-3 and TRBJ2-2; 11 bases are a match to TRBD2. Germline CDR1 is LGHNA and CDR2 is YSLEER. V was clipped by 4 bases and J by 5 bases; unmatched bases: 6. The CDR3 has 16 residues. The CDR3 DNA is TGCGCCAGCAGCCCCCAACTAGCGGGAGTAACCGGGGAGCTGTTTTTT. Translated, it gives CASSPQLAGVTGELFF.

The chain is built from TRBV5-4 and TRBJ2-5, with TRBD2 as a possible D gene (6 bases). Germline CDR1 is SGHNT and CDR2 is YYREEE (reference sequence). Between the trimmed V and J ends, which lost 2 bases and 4 bases, there was a span of 12 bases. This CDR3 region has 14 residues. CDR3 sequence (DNA): TGTGCCAGCAGCTTACCCGGGGGTCGAGAGACCCAGTACTTC. This gives the protein CASSLPGGRETQYF.

This chain uses TRBV6-5 with TRBJ2-5; TRBD1 aligns across 9 bases. Germline CDR1 reads MNHEY; CDR2 reads SVGAGI. The J segment lost 5 bases and the V segment lost 8 bases, leaving 12 bases of the junction unmatched. The CDR3 extends over 15 amino acids. In DNA form, the CDR3 reads TGTGCCAGCCGTCGTTGGGACAGGGTTTCTGAGACCCAGTACTTC. Its translation is CASRRWDRVSETQYF.

This chain links TRBV4-2 with TRBJ2-5; 9 bases agree with TRBD1. Germline trimming cut 2 bases from V and 2 bases from J; bases unmatched to any gene: 6. CDR1 is LGHNA, CDR2 YNFKEQ, per germline. This CDR3 comprises 16 residues. CDR3: CASSQPDRGGQETQYF. The CDR3 DNA reads TGTGCCAGCAGCCAACCCGACAGGGGGGGACAAGAGACCCAGTACTTC.